The subject of this entry is one T cell receptor (beta chain). The specificity of this receptor is unknown. No quality values exist for individual bases; no much larger clone is one base distant. The sample belongs to a study of CD8 T cells in ankylosing spondylitis (dated by TCRdb to about 2017). Some background on the complete study: To find TCR variants linked to disease, the study profiled T cell receptor beta repertoires in ankylosing spondylitis patients and healthy donors. The full study cohort comprised about 24 ankylosing spondylitis patients and about a hundred healthy donors. Peripheral blood was sampled, and synovial fluid was additionally collected from ankylosing spondylitis patients.

Study-wide findings and limitations: The disease-linked clones were reported to be significantly enriched in matched synovial fluid samples from ankylosing spondylitis patients. A CD8+ phenotype was shown by the disease-linked clones, which were found at relatively low frequencies in peripheral blood. Blood from ankylosing spondylitis patients appeared to be characterized by a TCR beta motif composed of about 8 highly homologous amino acid variants. Some motif variants had previously been reported in the synovial fluid and blood of reactive arthritis patients, which suggests shared mechanisms of disease initiation.

The sample was run on an Illumina HiSeq 2500. TCR beta libraries were prepared by quantitative 5'-RACE with molecular barcodes. On the authors' methods: A new computational method based on a probabilistic model of VDJ rearrangement was used to identify disease-linked TCR variants. Using fastp trimming at Q25 and MiXCR clonotype assembly, TCRdb reanalyzed the public sequencing data and kept in-frame beta chains. Rows are combined by CDR3 protein, so each entry shows the most common genes and DNA. The V and J calls, along with clone size, are taken from TCRdb and not from the paper's own processing. The table for this sample lists around 250,000 distinct CDR3 sequences; about 10% of them were counted only once. The ten top clones hold under 7% of the sample. At the junction V is shortened by 4 bases and J by 4 bases; bases outside the gene matches: 7. CDR1 and CDR2 are drawn from the germline V gene: SGHTA, FQGNSA. From its cysteine to its phenylalanine, the CDR3 spans 15 amino acids. Only the CDR3 portion is preserved as DNA: 45 bases, with reading frame beginning at the first base.

The sequencing sample was made of blood, either unsorted or a sorted T cell fraction (not recorded which). The sequence was obtained from a male donor with ankylosing spondylitis or in good health (not recorded which). The chain is made from TRBV7-2 and TRBJ2-3; 8 nucleotides in the junction match TRBD2. CDR3 loop: CASSSRSGGPDTQYF. The DNA sequence reads TGTGCCAGCAGCTCCCGGTCGGGGGGGCCAGATACGCAGTATTTT.